The 10 T cell receptor beta chains listed next were all sequenced from one sample in a study of OX40 agonist ivuxolimab in advanced cancers. Using immunoSEQ multiplex PCR, the repertoire was profiled, and TCRdb retains in-frame clones only, with some absent. Among under 95,000 clones listed, 70% to 90% were seen once. Material: CD4+ or CD8+ T cells sorted from blood, obtained in a trial of the OX40 agonist ivuxolimab. All receptors derive from an adult with an advanced solid tumor such as melanoma, head and neck, liver or kidney cancer.

The table lists this clone with a count of one. The V gene is TRBV18, the J gene TRBJ1-5; 8 bases fit TRBD1. Germline V gene lookup returns CDR1 KGHSH and CDR2 LQKENI. This CDR3 has 15 residues. The V gene end was trimmed by 2 bases and the J gene end by 5 bases; junction bases not matched to a gene: 5. The DNA for the CDR3 is TGTGCCAGCTCACCATGGGACAGGCAATATCAGCCCCAGCATTTT. This gives the protein CASSPWDRQYQPQHF.

V gene TRBV6-6 combines with J gene TRBJ1-1, with 8 bases identical to TRBD1. The CDR3 has 15 amino acids. V gave up 8 bases and J gave up 2 bases; unmatched junction bases: 10. CDR1 and CDR2 (germline): MNHNY, SVGAGI (reference sequence). The CDR3 protein is CASRDRHNINTEAFF. The CDR3 nucleotides read TGTGCCAGCCGGGACAGGCATAATATAAACACTGAAGCTTTCTTT.

J is TRBJ2-1 and V is TRBV2; tentatively, D is TRBD2 (7 bases). Germline V gene lookup returns CDR1 SNHLY and CDR2 FYNNEI. This CDR3 comprises 14 residues. The V and J ends lost 8 bases and 6 bases respectively, with 17 bases between them. The CDR3 sequence: CASLSRGGGNEQFF. The CDR3 nucleotides are TGTGCCAGCCTCTCCAGGGGAGGGGGCAATGAGCAGTTCTTC.

This clone was counted once. This chain connects TRBV5-6 to TRBJ2-3; 8 bases fit TRBD2. Germline CDR1 SGHDT, CDR2 YYEEEE. The CDR3 loop spans 18 amino acids. V trimming: 1 base; J trimming: 2 bases; junction bases outside the gene matches: 12. CDR3 sequence: CASSLFLIAGGSTDTQYF. CDR3 nucleotides: TGTGCCAGCAGCTTGTTCCTTATCGCGGGAGGTTCCACAGATACGCAGTATTTT.

The chain employs TRBV2 and TRBJ2-1; perhaps TRBD1 as D (6 bases). V was trimmed by 5 bases and J by 9 bases, leaving 20 bases between them. This CDR3 is built from 15 residues. The V gene's germline CDR1 is SNHLY and CDR2 FYNNEI. CDR3 bases: TGTGCCAGCAGTACGGATAGGGGATTACAGGGTGAGCAGTTCTTC. This sequence encodes CASSTDRGLQGEQFF.

This rearrangement joins TRBV7-9 to TRBJ2-2, with D perhaps given as TRBD1 or TRBD2 (6 bases each). V was clipped by 3 bases and J by 0 bases, with 14 bases between them. CDR3 length equals 17 residues. The germline gives CDR1 SEHNR, CDR2 FQNEAQ (reference sequence). CDR3 bases: TGTGCCAGCAGCTTTAATATCGGGGGCTCGAACACCGGGGAGCTGTTTTTT. Translated, it gives CASSFNIGGSNTGELFF.

In this sample, this clone turned up a few times. The chain links TRBV19 to TRBJ2-7; 7 bases line up with TRBD1. CDR3 length: 14 residues. J gave up 0 bases and V 9 bases, and 8 bases lay outside the gene matches. CDR1 is LNHDA, CDR2 SQIVND, per germline (reference sequence). In DNA, the CDR3 is TGTGCCAGCCGTGGACAGGCTAGCTCCTACGAGCAGTACTTC. It specifies CASRGQASSYEQYF.

This clone was counted a few times. This rearrangement joins TRBV28 to TRBJ1-3; D is undetermined. V was cut by 2 bases and J by 4 bases, with 6 bases left in between. CDR3 length equals 13 residues. The germline V gene has CDR1 MDHEN and CDR2 SYDVKM. CDR3 loop: CASSLTAGNTIYF. The DNA for the CDR3 is TGTGCCAGCAGTTTAACAGCCGGAAACACCATATATTTT.

This clone has a single count. V and J are TRBV18 and TRBJ2-3; D unresolved. There are 11 residues in the CDR3. Germline V gives CDR1 KGHSH, CDR2 LQKENI. The germline V and J ends were trimmed by 4 bases and 4 bases, with 3 bases remaining between them. Written as DNA, the CDR3 is TGTGCCAGCTCACTGGCAGATACGCAGTATTTT. Its protein is CASSLADTQYF.

J is TRBJ2-3 and V is TRBV28, with TRBD2 matching over 9 bases. V was pared by 5 bases and J by 3 bases, with 9 bases of the junction left unmatched. The length of the CDR3 is 16 residues. The germline CDR1 and CDR2 sequences are MDHEN and SYDVKM. This chain's CDR3 is CASSNLAGIGTDTQYF. In DNA form, the CDR3 reads TGTGCCAGCAGTAATCTAGCGGGAATTGGGACAGATACGCAGTATTTT.